Shown below are 24 T cell receptor beta chains from a single sample sequenced in a study of identifying expanded T cells in peripheral blood. Data came from immunoSEQ multiplex PCR; TCRdb stores just in-frame clones and leaves some out. This table holds under 110,000 clones, around nine tenths found once. What was sequenced was blood. These receptors all come from a person between 18 and 70 years old in good health.

This clone was counted a single time. The V and J genes are TRBV11-2 and TRBJ2-7; 7 bases are shared with TRBD2. Germline V CDR1 and CDR2: SGHAT, FQNNGV. The V gene end was trimmed by 5 bases and the J gene end by 6 bases; junction bases not matched to a gene: 16. The CDR3 is made up of 16 amino acids. CDR3 sequence: CASSPRAGRGIREQYF. The CDR3 DNA reads as TGTGCCAGCAGCCCCAGGGCGGGGCGGGGGATCCGCGAGCAGTACTTC.

V and J are TRBV7-2 and TRBJ2-7; a weak D match, TRBD1 (5 bases). The CDR3 spans 14 residues. Trimming removed 3 bases from V and 6 bases from J, with 15 bases in between. CDR1 and CDR2 from the germline V gene are SGHTA and FQGNSA. CDR3 bases: TGTGCCAGCAGCTTTTGGCGGACATACGGCGAGCAGTACTTC. Encoded protein: CASSFWRTYGEQYF.

This chain joins TRBV29-1 and TRBJ2-7, with a possible D match to TRBD2 (8 bases). The germline CDR1 and CDR2 sequences are SQVTM and ANQGSEA. V was trimmed by 6 bases and J by 3 bases, leaving 24 bases between them. The CDR3 is made up of 16 amino acids. CDR3 sequence reads: CSVPGGVATGHYEQYF. DNA of the CDR3: TGCAGCGTCCCGGGGGGGGTAGCGACAGGGCACTACGAGCAGTACTTC.

The chain links TRBV14 to TRBJ1-2; D is unclear. The germline CDR1 and CDR2 sequences are SGHDN and FVKESK. V lost 3 bases and J 4 bases, leaving 9 bases between the germline ends. The CDR3 length is 13 residues. The CDR3 bases are TGTGCCAGCAGCCACGGGCCCTCCTATGGCTACACCTTC. Its protein is CASSHGPSYGYTF.

The chain's CDR3 is CSGGQENEQYF. The DNA for the CDR3 is TGCAGCGGGGGACAAGAGAACGAGCAGTACTTC. The V gene is TRBV29-1, the J gene TRBJ2-7; tentative D call: TRBD1 (6 bases). The germline V gene encodes CDR1 SQVTM and CDR2 ANQGSEA. The CDR3 extends over 11 amino acids. The germline V and J ends were trimmed by 7 bases and 5 bases, with 12 bases remaining between them.

The chain combines TRBV9 with TRBJ2-1, with 7 bases matching TRBD2. The CDR3 has 18 residues. The germline V gene encodes CDR1 SGDLS and CDR2 YYNGEE. With 0 bases clipped from V and 2 bases from J, the junction kept 11 bases outside the gene matches. CDR3 sequence: CASSVAGGGLAPYNEQFF. The CDR3 region has the DNA TGTGCCAGCAGCGTAGCGGGGGGAGGGCTAGCGCCCTACAATGAGCAGTTCTTC.

The chain has TRBV28 and TRBJ1-6; the D is unclear. The CDR3 is 17 residues long. V was pared by 6 bases and J by 0 bases, with 15 bases between. CDR1 is MDHEN and CDR2 is SYDVKM in the germline V gene. The CDR3 DNA follows: TGTGCCAGCAGCGAAATTGAACTTAGCTCCTATAATTCACCCCTCCACTTT. Amino acid sequence: CASSEIELSSYNSPLHF.

V and J are TRBV29-1 and TRBJ1-1, with D uncertain. Germline V gene data show CDR1 as SQVTM and CDR2 as ANQGSEA. This CDR3 is built from 12 residues. V shed 4 bases and J shed 5 bases, with 11 bases lying between them. CDR3 DNA sequence: TGCAGCGTTGCAGGAATCCGAACTGAAGCTTTCTTT. Protein product: CSVAGIRTEAFF. Complete variable domain (other parts from reference TRBV29-1 and TRBJ1-1): SAVISQKPSRDICQRGTSLTIQCQVDSQVTMMFWYRQQPGQSLTLIATANQGSEATYESGFVIDKFPISRPNLTFSTLTVSNMSPEDSSIYLCSVAGIRTEAFFGQGTRLTVV.

The chain combines TRBV28 with TRBJ1-1, with D perhaps TRBD1 (5 bases). Per germline, CDR1 MDHEN and CDR2 SYDVKM. Trimming left V 6 bases short and J 6 bases short, with 17 bases between. The CDR3 sequence is 14 residues long. The CDR3 coding sequence is TGTGCCAGCAGGCCCCGTGGAGGGGCCCCTGAAGCTTTCTTT. Its protein is CASRPRGGAPEAFF.

V gene TRBV4-2 combines with J gene TRBJ2-1, with TRBD2 matching over 9 bases. Germline assignment: CDR1 LGHNA and CDR2 YNFKEQ. The V and J ends lost 0 bases and 6 bases, in that order; junction bases with no gene match: 6. The CDR3 has 16 amino acids. CDR3 coding DNA: TGTGCCAGCAGCCAAGATGGGACTAGCTCCGGCAATGAGCAGTTCTTC. This gives the protein CASSQDGTSSGNEQFF.

V is TRBV19 and J is TRBJ1-1; 7 nucleotides line up with TRBD1. The CDR3 consists of 16 residues. V gave up 3 bases and J gave up 0 bases; unmatched junction bases: 7. Looked up from germline, CDR1 is LNHDA and CDR2 is SQIVND (reference sequence). In nucleotides, the CDR3 is TGTGCCAGTAGTATCGGGACAGAGTTTATGAACACTGAAGCTTTCTTT. It yields the protein CASSIGTEFMNTEAFF.

Only one count was recorded for this clone. The chain links TRBV7-9 to TRBJ2-3, with TRBD2 matching over 10 bases. The length of the CDR3 is 18 residues. Trimming cost V 1 base and J 2 bases; bases outside gene matches: 9. Germline CDR1 is SEHNR and CDR2 is FQNEAQ (reference sequence). The CDR3 is CASSLGLAGARNTDTQYF. For the CDR3, the DNA is TGTGCCAGCAGCTTAGGTCTAGCGGGGGCCCGAAACACAGATACGCAGTATTTT.

CDR3 coding DNA: TGTGCCAGCAGGGCTCGCCCACAAGAGACCCAGTACTTC. This gives the protein CASRARPQETQYF. The chain employs TRBV28 and TRBJ2-5; no reliable D call. The CDR3 contains 13 residues. The V end was cut by 6 bases, the J end by 2 bases, with 10 bases between. Germline CDR1 is MDHEN and CDR2 is SYDVKM.

A few counts support this clone. This sequence joins TRBV2 and TRBJ2-7, with 10 nucleotides matching TRBD1. The germline V gene encodes CDR1 SNHLY and CDR2 FYNNEI. The CDR3 spans 13 residues. J was trimmed by 6 bases and V by 5 bases; bases with no gene match: 4. The CDR3 DNA reads as TGTGCCAGCAGTTCCGGGACAGGGGTCGAGCAGTACTTC. Translating it yields CASSSGTGVEQYF.

This clone was counted only a few times. The chain links TRBV19 to TRBJ2-2; maybe TRBD2 (7 bases). CDR1 and CDR2 (germline): LNHDA, SQIVND (reference sequence). The CDR3 totals 16 residues. V was cut by 7 bases and J by 5 bases, with 20 bases left in between. CDR3 sequence (DNA): TGTGCCAGTACGGAGGGGGGGCTAGTGGCGACCGGGGAGCTGTTTTTT. Translation gives CASTEGGLVATGELFF.

The rearrangement uses TRBV7-2 and TRBJ2-5; D gene uncertain. CDR3 length: 14 amino acids. Germline CDR1 SGHTA, CDR2 FQGNSA. V was clipped by 1 base and J by 3 bases, with 9 bases between them. The DNA for the CDR3 is TGTGCCAGCAGCTTAGGAGGCTCAAAAGAGACCCAGTACTTC. Translating it yields CASSLGGSKETQYF.

The rearrangement uses TRBV25-1 and TRBJ1-2; D possibly corresponds to TRBD1 (5 bases). V was trimmed by 4 bases and J by 3 bases, leaving 21 bases between them. This CDR3 is built from 17 residues. Per germline, CDR1 MGHDK and CDR2 SYGVNS. CDR3 sequence (DNA): TGTGCCAGCAGTGCCTCAGGGACGTCGGTGACGTACTATGGCTACACCTTC. Its translation: CASSASGTSVTYYGYTF.

This chain connects TRBV30 to TRBJ1-6; D is undetermined. The germline gives CDR1 GTSNPN, CDR2 SVGIG (reference sequence). The CDR3 consists of 14 residues. Trimming removed 1 base from V and 6 bases from J, with 10 bases in between. The CDR3 region has the DNA TGTGCCTGGAGTGGCCAGTCCCTTAATTCACCCCTCCACTTT. Translation gives CAWSGQSLNSPLHF.

This chain uses TRBV9 with TRBJ2-7; the match to TRBD2 covers 9 bases. V shed 2 bases and J 7 bases; nucleotides not matched to a gene: 7. The V gene's germline CDR1 is SGDLS and CDR2 YYNGEE. CDR3 size: 14 residues. In DNA, the CDR3 is TGTGCCAGCAGCGTCTCAGCGGGGGGTAGGGAGCAGTACTTC. As protein: CASSVSAGGREQYF.

The rearrangement joins TRBV7-9 to TRBJ2-7, with D tentatively TRBD1 or TRBD2 (5 bases each). Germline assignment: CDR1 SEHNR and CDR2 FQNEAQ (reference sequence). Trimming took 5 bases from V and 7 from J, leaving 15 bases between them. This CDR3 has 13 residues. The CDR3 nucleotides read TGTGCCAGCAGCCGAGGGGAGTGGGTGGAGCAGTACTTC. Translated: CASSRGEWVEQYF.

This chain uses TRBV6-5 with TRBJ2-4, with TRBD1 identical over 8 bases. V was pared by 7 bases and J by 5 bases, with 10 bases of the junction left unmatched. Germline CDR1 and CDR2: MNHEY and SVGAGI. This CDR3 has 15 residues. CDR3 region: CASKRGSGGQNIQYF. As DNA, the CDR3 is TGTGCCAGCAAGAGGGGGTCAGGGGGCCAAAACATTCAGTACTTC.

The J gene is TRBJ1-1, the V gene TRBV18, with D unclear. Trimming stripped 3 bases from V and 3 bases from J, with 8 bases between. There are 13 residues in the CDR3. CDR1 and CDR2 from the germline V gene are KGHSH and LQKENI. This CDR3 reads CASSPDGDTEAFF. DNA for the CDR3: TGTGCCAGCTCACCGGACGGGGACACTGAAGCTTTCTTT.

The chain couples TRBV6-6 to TRBJ2-7; unclear D gene. Germline CDR1 is MNHNY and CDR2 is SVGAGI (reference sequence). The CDR3 loop spans 14 amino acids. The V and J ends lost 2 bases and 3 bases respectively, with 11 bases between them. For the CDR3, the DNA is TGTGCCAGCAGTTACGAGGCTTTTAACTACGAGCAGTACTTC. Its translation is CASSYEAFNYEQYF.

The gene calls are TRBV5-6 and TRBJ1-2; 9 nucleotides match TRBD1. The CDR3 is made up of 15 amino acids. Germline assignment: CDR1 SGHDT and CDR2 YYEEEE. V gave up 0 bases and J gave up 4 bases; unmatched junction bases: 4. The CDR3 DNA reads as TGTGCCAGCAGCTTGGTAACAGGGGGCTTCTATGGCTACACCTTC. Translated: CASSLVTGGFYGYTF.